The clone carrying this T cell receptor beta chain was found a few times. Each CDR3 protein gets one entry after TCRdb re-called the 5' RACE reads with MiXCR. The sample comprises 200,000 to 250,000 distinct CDR3 sequences, about 7.5% of which are singletons, and just under 2% rests with the top ten. This entry is derived from a study of identical twins. Germline assignment: CDR1 SGHRS and CDR2 YFSETQ. V was clipped by 4 bases and J by 3 bases; unmatched bases: 12. The CDR3 runs to 17 residues. These same records also appear under a second study, on yellow fever vaccine responses in identical twins. According to that study: After vaccination, twins' T cell response reportedly seemed partly convergent, partly personalized.

This chain joins TRBV5-1 and TRBJ2-3; 9 bases align to TRBD1. The sample was memory (CD45RO+) T cells sorted from blood. This clonotype originated in a woman aged 18-35 years in good health. The CDR3, as DNA: TGCGCCAGCAGCGCTACCGGGACAGGGACGAGGACAGATACGCAGTATTTT. Translation gives CASSATGTGTRTDTQYF.